The present TCR beta chain was sequenced within a study of shared clonotypes between healthy human individuals. Study-wide results and caveats: Around 5.4% of naive CD4 clonotypes were common to a handful of donors. Few donors limited the genetic and exposure-history diversity represented. Sampling covered blood only; tissue repertoires likely differ.

Data came from immunoSEQ multiplex PCR; TCRdb stores just in-frame clones and leaves some out. In the table there are 2 million to 2.5 million clones, about 92% of which are singletons. Germline CDR1 reads SGDLS; CDR2 reads YYNGEE. The V end lost 4 bases, the J end lost 2 bases, and 16 bases lay between the germline ends. CDR3 length: 15 residues. Concerning this clone itself: Antigen unknown.

Donors included only healthy HIV-negative adults lacking recent acute infections or vaccinations. Sequencing was carried out using naive CD4+ T cells from PBMCs. The subset was: CD45RA+ positively selected. The V gene is TRBV9, the J gene TRBJ2-7; a possible D gene is TRBD1 (6 bases). The clonotype comes from a man between 18 and 29 years old in good health. Some clones in this sample may be carry-over from other donors' samples. CDR3 nucleotides: TGTGCCAGCAGCTTTAGCCCCGGACAGCCCTACGAGCAGTACTTC. Amino acids: CASSFSPGQPYEQYF.